This T cell receptor (beta chain) was profiled in a study of T-cell memory formation after mild COVID-19. Notes on the study in general: Nothing showed for sure that second-wave clones peaking on day 37 were SARS-CoV-2 specific. Whereas later expanders leaned CD4+, clones contracting day 15 to 85 showed a balanced CD4/CD8 makeup. Several responding clones turned up in pre-infection memory, indicating that cross-reactive memory may have taken part.

The table lists this clonotype with a few counts. The target antigen is unknown. A single record per CDR3 protein comes from TCRdb applying MiXCR to the 5' RACE reads. The sample holds 300,000 to 400,000 distinct CDR3 sequences; roughly 14% are singletons and the top ten take 22%. CDR3 length equals 15 residues. CDR1 SGDLS and CDR2 YYNGEE come from the germline V gene. The trim removed 0 bases at V and 4 bases at J, leaving 3 bases unmatched. The sequence was collected from a man between 18 and 35 years old who had mild COVID-19 (a few samples of this study predate the infection). Cell type and time point are not known. The specimen was PBMCs or a T cell subset sorted from them (not recorded which). The chain is built from TRBV9 and TRBJ2-2, with 7 bases fitting TRBD1. CDR3 in amino acids: CASSVEPGGTGELFF. The DNA for the CDR3 is TGTGCCAGCAGCGTAGAGCCAGGGGGCACCGGGGAGCTGTTTTTT.